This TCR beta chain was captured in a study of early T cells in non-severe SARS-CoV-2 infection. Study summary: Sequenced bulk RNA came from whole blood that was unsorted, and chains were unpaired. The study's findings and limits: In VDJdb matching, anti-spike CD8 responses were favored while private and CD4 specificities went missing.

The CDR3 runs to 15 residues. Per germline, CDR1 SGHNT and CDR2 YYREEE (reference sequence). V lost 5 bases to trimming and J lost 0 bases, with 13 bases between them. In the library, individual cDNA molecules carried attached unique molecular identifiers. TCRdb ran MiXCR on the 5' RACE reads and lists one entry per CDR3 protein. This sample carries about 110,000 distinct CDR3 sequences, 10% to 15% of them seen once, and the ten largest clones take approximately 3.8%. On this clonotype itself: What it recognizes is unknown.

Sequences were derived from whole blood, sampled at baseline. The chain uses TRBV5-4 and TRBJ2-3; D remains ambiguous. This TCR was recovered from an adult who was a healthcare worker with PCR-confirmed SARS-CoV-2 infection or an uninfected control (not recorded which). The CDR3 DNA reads TGTGCCAGCAGGATAATTGGACGGAGCACAGATACGCAGTATTTT. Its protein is CASRIIGRSTDTQYF.